The 2 T cell receptor beta chains presented below share a single source sample, sequenced in a study of T cells in Graves' hyperthyroidism and ophthalmopathy. From RNA transcripts, TCR beta CDR3 regions were amplified. The TCR CDR3 was amplified in a first-round RT-PCR using the HTBI primer set. MiXCR, run by TCRdb on the multiplex PCR reads, gives a single entry per CDR3 protein. Of around 400,000 distinct CDR3 sequences in the sample, approximately 14% were seen once. Sequencing was carried out using blood. These receptor sequences come from a woman aged 18-35 years with Graves' hyperthyroidism that later progressed to Graves' ophthalmopathy.

The table lists this clonotype with many counts. The V and J genes are TRBV11-2 and TRBJ1-1, with D unresolved. The CDR3 sequence is 13 residues long. The germline CDR1 and CDR2 sequences are SGHAT and FQNNGV. The germline V and J ends were trimmed by 5 bases and 1 base, with 8 bases remaining between them. The CDR3 protein is CASSPHQNTEAFF. In nucleotides, the CDR3 is TGTGCCAGCAGCCCCCATCAGAACACTGAAGCTTTCTTT.

The J gene is TRBJ1-6, the V gene TRBV9; D call uncertain. Germline assignment: CDR1 SGDLS and CDR2 YYNGEE. The length of the CDR3 is 16 residues. Deletions cut 6 bases from V and 0 bases from J, with 13 bases between. The DNA for the CDR3 is TGTGCCAGCACCCTGGCCCAGGTCTCCTATAATTCACCCCTCCACTTT. Translated, it gives CASTLAQVSYNSPLHF. The full variable domain, completed using reference TRBV9 and TRBJ1-6, is DSGVTQTPKHLITATGQRVTLRCSPRSGDLSVYWYQQSLDQGLQFLIQYYNGEERAKGNILERFSAQQFPDLHSELNLSSLELGDSALYFCASTLAQVSYNSPLHFGNGTRLTVT.